This T cell receptor beta chain emerged from a study of early T cells in non-severe SARS-CoV-2 infection. The table lists this clonotype with a few counts. TCRdb reanalysed the 5' RACE reads using MiXCR and keeps one entry per CDR3 protein. This sample has more than 90,000 distinct CDR3 sequences; approximately 13% occur once, and the top ten carry over 2%. This CDR3 contains 16 residues. Between the trimmed V and J ends, which lost 10 bases and 0 bases, there was a span of 19 bases. The germline V gene encodes CDR1 ENHRY and CDR2 SYGVKD. V and J are TRBV10-3 and TRBJ2-1, with D perhaps TRBD1 (6 bases). The source is an adult who was a healthcare worker with PCR-confirmed SARS-CoV-2 infection or an uninfected control (not recorded which). Sequencing was performed on whole blood. CDR3 in amino acids: CATRTDSLSSYNEQFF. The DNA for the CDR3 is TGTGCCACAAGGACGGACAGTCTAAGCTCCTACAATGAGCAGTTCTTC.